These T cell receptor beta chains were read from a single sample in a study of blood T cell repertoires in COVID-19. Some clones are missing from TCRdb's copy, which holds only in-frame ones; the method was immunoSEQ multiplex PCR. Of 100,000 to 150,000 clones in the sample, approximately 85% were seen once. Specimen: peripheral blood. The receptors originated from a young man with COVID-19, enrolled during active disease. The CDR3 runs from the conserved cysteine through the conserved F or W. A D gene is named only where the DNA matches it firmly. A clone size is listed for some rows: how often the clone was seen (once, few, many), or a class if it is expanded.

d_gene	j_gene	abundance	v_gene	CDR3aa	CDR3nt
TRBD2	TRBJ2-7	many	TRBV5-1	CASSTGTSGRGREQYF	TGCGCCAGCAGCACCGGGACTAGCGGGAGAGGCCGGGAGCAGTACTTC
.	TRBJ1-2	.	TRBV2	CASSEWTGNYGYTF	TGTGCCAGCAGCGAGTGGACGGGGAACTATGGCTACACCTTC
.	TRBJ1-1	.	TRBV12-1	CASSPLTGNTEAFF	TGTGCCAGCAGCCCCTTAACAGGGAACACTGAAGCTTTCTTT
TRBD2	TRBJ2-5	few	TRBV11-3	CASSSFTGVAGVETQYF	TGTGCCAGCAGCTCCTTTACGGGTGTGGCGGGAGTTGAGACCCAGTACTTC
.	TRBJ2-3	.	TRBV3-1/TRBV3-2	CASSQVKAGTVTDTQYF	TGTGCCAGCAGCCAAGTTAAGGCGGGGACGGTCACAGATACGCAGTATTTT
.	TRBJ2-3	.	TRBV9	CASSVSSGKQSTDTQYF	TGTGCCAGCAGCGTATCCTCCGGGAAGCAATCAACAGATACGCAGTATTTT
TRBD1	TRBJ2-5	.	TRBV6-1	CASSETGRETQYF	TGTGCCAGCAGTGAGACAGGGAGAGAGACCCAGTACTTC
TRBD1	TRBJ1-1	once	TRBV5-6	CASSLTGGLAFF	TGTGCCAGCAGCTTGACAGGGGGGTTGGCTTTCTTT
TRBD2	TRBJ2-5	.	TRBV4-1	CASSRQTSGSSQYF	TGCGCCAGCAGCCGACAGACTAGCGGGAGTAGCCAGTACTTC
.	TRBJ1-2	.	TRBV28	CASTFVGVRHGYTF	TGTGCCAGCACTTTCGTAGGGGTTAGGCATGGCTACACCTTC
TRBD1	TRBJ1-2	.	TRBV9	CASSPRDRRHLEGGYTF	TGTGCCAGCAGCCCCAGGGACAGGAGACACCTTGAGGGGGGCTACACCTTC
.	TRBJ1-2	.	TRBV7-2	CASSFGQEGPGHVGYTF	TGTGCCAGCAGCTTCGGTCAGGAGGGGCCCGGACATGTAGGCTACACCTTC
TRBD2	TRBJ2-7	.	TRBV5-1	CASSLFGGANEQYF	TGCGCCAGCAGCTTGTTCGGGGGGGCCAACGAGCAGTACTTC
.	TRBJ2-5	.	TRBV7-7	CASSLAKSRGFPQYF	TGTGCTAGCAGCTTAGCAAAGTCGCGCGGGTTCCCCCAGTACTTC
.	TRBJ2-1	.	TRBV5-1	CASSWASALNEQFF	TGCGCCAGCAGCTGGGCCTCGGCTTTGAATGAGCAGTTCTTC
TRBD1	TRBJ2-7	.	TRBV5-1	CASSLGTGLIYEQYF	TGCGCCAGCAGCCTCGGGACAGGGTTAATCTACGAGCAGTACTTC
.	TRBJ1-2	.	TRBV7-2	CASSPAQGKNYGYTF	TGTGCCAGCAGCCCGGCCCAGGGGAAAAACTATGGCTACACCTTC
.	TRBJ1-6	many	TRBV2	CASIPLQGHNSPLHF	TGTGCCAGCATTCCTCTCCAGGGGCATAATTCACCCCTCCACTTT
.	TRBJ1-6	.	TRBV7-2	CASSLEAGSTSPLHF	TGTGCCAGCAGCTTAGAGGCGGGGAGTACTTCACCCCTCCACTTT
TRBD2	TRBJ2-3	.	TRBV19	CASSSPSGRAGDTQYF	TGTGCCAGTAGTTCACCTAGCGGGAGGGCCGGGGATACGCAGTATTTT
.	TRBJ2-7	.	TRBV27	CASSLNGAYEQYF	TGTGCCAGCAGTTTGAACGGAGCCTACGAGCAGTACTTC
.	TRBJ2-4	.	TRBV11-3	CASSIFGTKNIQYF	TGTGCCAGCAGCATATTCGGGACCAAAAACATTCAGTACTTC
.	TRBJ2-3	.	TRBV9	CASSVARLSDTQYF	TGTGCCAGCAGCGTAGCGAGACTCTCAGATACGCAGTATTTT
.	TRBJ1-1	.	TRBV12-3/TRBV12-4	CASSLARNTEAFF	TGTGCCAGCAGTTTGGCAAGGAACACTGAAGCTTTCTTT